The 6 T cell receptor beta chains presented below share a single source sample, sequenced in a study of blood T cell repertoires in COVID-19. The data were produced by immunoSEQ multiplex PCR, yet TCRdb's version contains in-frame clones alone and is incomplete. The sample includes about 330,000 clones, roughly nine tenths of them seen just once. Sequenced material: PBMCs or T cells enriched from blood (not recorded which). The receptors originated from a woman aged 25-40 years who had recovered from COVID-19.

The chain employs TRBV3-1 (or the pseudogene TRBV3-2) and TRBJ1-1; D uncertain. Trimming pared 6 bases from V and 11 bases from J, leaving 13 bases between. The V gene's germline CDR1 is LGHDT and CDR2 YNNKEL (reference sequence). The CDR3 length is 11 residues. The CDR3 DNA reads TGTGCCAGCAGTTTGGGCCGTTGGGCTTTCTTT. The encoded protein is CASSLGRWAFF.

Remarks on this clone: Other DNA variants within this sample encode the same CDR3. The chain employs TRBV28 and TRBJ1-2, with D uncertain. The ends were cut back, 4 bases at V and 4 bases at J, with 7 bases in the middle. The CDR3 runs 12 residues. Per the germline V gene, CDR1 is MDHEN and CDR2 is SYDVKM. The CDR3 DNA sequence: TGTGCCAGCAGTTCCCCGGGCTATGGCTACACCTTC. This encodes CASSSPGYGYTF.

The CDR3 bases are TGTGCCAGCAGCTCCGTCGCGGGAACCGGGGAGCTGTTTTTT. As protein: CASSSVAGTGELFF. This rearrangement joins TRBV3-1 (or the pseudogene TRBV3-2) to TRBJ2-2; D is possibly TRBD2 (6 bases). CDR1 LGHDT and CDR2 YNNKEL come from the germline V gene (reference sequence). Trimming removed 5 bases at V and 5 bases at J, with 12 bases between. This CDR3 region has 14 residues.

V and J are TRBV27 and TRBJ2-7, with D possibly TRBD2 on 5 matching bases. The ends were cut back, 1 base at V and 6 bases at J, with 10 bases in the middle. Germline V gene data show CDR1 as MNHEY and CDR2 as SMNVEV (reference sequence). CDR3 length: 13 residues. Written as DNA, the CDR3 is TGTGCCAGCAGTTTATTCGAGGGTGGCGAGCAGTACTTC. The encoded protein is CASSLFEGGEQYF.

The genes are TRBV6-5 and TRBJ1-6, with 7 bases identical to TRBD1. Germline loops: CDR1 MNHEY, CDR2 SVGAGI. V lost 6 bases to trimming and J lost 7 bases; unmatched junction nucleotides: 6. The CDR3 has 14 amino acids. The CDR3 nucleotides read TGTGCCAGCAGAGCAGGGGGGCGAAATTCACCCCTCCACTTT. This encodes CASRAGGRNSPLHF.

The chain uses TRBV19 and TRBJ2-3; TRBD1 might be the D (6 bases). Looked up from germline, CDR1 is LNHDA and CDR2 is SQIVND (reference sequence). CDR3 length: 14 amino acids. The V gene lost 7 bases and the J gene lost 1 base, with 12 bases spanning the gap. CDR3 sequence reads: CASTRTAGTDTQYF. The CDR3 DNA is TGTGCCAGTACCCGGACAGCAGGCACAGATACGCAGTATTTT.